This is a list of T cell receptor beta chains from one sample in a study of long-term antiretroviral therapy in people with HIV. Sequencing used immunoSEQ multiplex PCR; TCRdb keeps in-frame clones, though not all of them. This table holds tens of thousands of clones, 85% found once. Material: unsorted PBMCs, obtained approximately 3.5 years after starting antiretroviral therapy. All receptors derive from a man aged 18 to 30 with HIV. The CDR3 runs from the conserved cysteine through the conserved F or W. The D gene is left open where the match is weak. Clone size is stated in some rows and not others, as once, few, many or a class when expanded.

DNA	CDR3	size	D	V	J
TGTGCCAGCAGCTTAGAACAGCTAAATGAGCAGTTCTTC	CASSLEQLNEQFF	-	-	TRBV11-2	TRBJ2-1
TGTGCCATCACGACAGGGTCTAGGACCGGGGAGCTGTTTTTT	CAITTGSRTGELFF	-	TRBD1	TRBV6-1	TRBJ2-2
TGTGCCAGCACCCCTGGCACCTACTACGAGCAGTACTTC	CASTPGTYYEQYF	-	-	TRBV7-2	TRBJ2-7
TGTGCCAGCAGCTGGCCGGGACAGAAACAAGAGACCCAGTACTTC	CASSWPGQKQETQYF	-	TRBD1	TRBV5-6	TRBJ2-5
TGTGCCAGCAGTGAAGGACAAAAGCTGAACACTGAAGCTTTCTTT	CASSEGQKLNTEAFF	-	-	TRBV6-1	TRBJ1-1
TGTGCCAGTAGTACCTTCTCGGGCTCCTACGAGCAGTACTTC	CASSTFSGSYEQYF	-	-	TRBV19	TRBJ2-7
TGTGCCAGCAGTCAAATAGTCCAAACTAGGGTTGAAGCTTTCTTT	CASSQIVQTRVEAFF	-	-	TRBV28	TRBJ1-1
TGTGCCACCAGCAGACCGACAACCTATGGCTACACCTTC	CATSRPTTYGYTF	-	-	TRBV15	TRBJ1-2
TGCAGCGTCGGGACAGGGTTACAAGAGACCCAGTACTTC	CSVGTGLQETQYF	-	TRBD1	TRBV29-1	TRBJ2-5
TGTGCCAGCAGCGTACATAGCGGGAGTATCGATACGCAGTATTTT	CASSVHSGSIDTQYF	-	TRBD2	TRBV9	TRBJ2-3
TGTGCCAGCAGCCCAGGACAGGCACGCACAGATACGCAGTATTTT	CASSPGQARTDTQYF	-	TRBD1	TRBV5-6	TRBJ2-3
TGTGCCACCAGCTCCCGCGCCAGGATGAACCATCAGCCCCAGCATTTT	CATSSRARMNHQPQHF	-	-	TRBV15	TRBJ1-5
TGTGCCAGCAGCTTAGTGGCCCCTTGGAGGAGCAATCAGCCCCAGCATTTT	CASSLVAPWRSNQPQHF	-	-	TRBV7-2	TRBJ1-5
TGTGCCAGCAGTCCCTCCTCCCCTGGGCGAGGCACTGAAGCTTTCTTT	CASSPSSPGRGTEAFF	-	-	TRBV27	TRBJ1-1
TGTGCCAGCAGCTTGGGTCCCCGCTCCTACGAGCAGTACTTC	CASSLGPRSYEQYF	-	-	TRBV7-6	TRBJ2-7
TGCGCCAGCAGCCAGACAGGTCTGAACACTGAAGCTTTCTTT	CASSQTGLNTEAFF	-	-	TRBV4-1	TRBJ1-1
TGTGCCAGCAGTTCCGACAGGGGGCGTATCGGGCAGTACTTC	CASSSDRGRIGQYF	few	TRBD1	TRBV11-2	TRBJ2-7
TGTGCCAGCAGCTTTTCCCGACAGAAGGGGAATTCACCCCTCCACTTT	CASSFSRQKGNSPLHF	-	-	TRBV5-6	TRBJ1-6
TGTGCCAGCAGCTCCCTGGGGGCAGTTGGGACTGAAGCTTTCTTT	CASSSLGAVGTEAFF	-	-	TRBV5-6	TRBJ1-1
TGTGCCAGCAGTTTCGACTTACGAACGGGCTATGGCTACACCTTC	CASSFDLRTGYGYTF	-	-	TRBV27	TRBJ1-2
TGTGCCAGCAGCGTAACCGGGACCCCGGATGAAAAACTGTTTTTT	CASSVTGTPDEKLFF	-	-	TRBV9	TRBJ1-4
TGTGCCACCAGCGAGGCGGTCCTCTACGAGCAGTACTTC	CATSEAVLYEQYF	-	-	TRBV15	TRBJ2-7
TGTGCCAGCAGCTTGTATCCCCTCGGGACGTTTGGAAACACCATATATTTT	CASSLYPLGTFGNTIYF	few	-	TRBV7-3	TRBJ1-3
TGTGCCAGCGGGACAGGGATTATATTGAACACTGAAGCTTTCTTT	CASGTGIILNTEAFF	-	TRBD1	TRBV6-1	TRBJ1-1
TGTGCCAGCACCCCGGAAGCAGCGGGAGGGCCGTACGAGCAGTACTTC	CASTPEAAGGPYEQYF	-	TRBD2	TRBV2	TRBJ2-7
TGTGCCAGCACAAACGTGGGCAGGAACACTGAAGCTTTCTTT	CASTNVGRNTEAFF	-	-	TRBV7-9	TRBJ1-1
TGCGCCAGCAGCCAAGATATTGGGGGTTGGACCGGGACGTTCTACGAGCAGTACTTC	CASSQDIGGWTGTFYEQYF	-	-	TRBV4-3	TRBJ2-7
TGTGCCACCAGTACCTTGAGCTCCTACGAGCAGTACTTC	CATSTLSSYEQYF	-	-	TRBV5-5	TRBJ2-7
TGTGCCAGCAGCGTAGGGGCAGGAACTTATGGCTACACCTTC	CASSVGAGTYGYTF	-	-	TRBV9	TRBJ1-2
TGTGCCAGCAGCTTACAGGGCGCCTACGAGCAGTACTTC	CASSLQGAYEQYF	-	-	TRBV14	TRBJ2-7
TGTGCCAGCAGCGAGGGGACAGGGCGGGACGCTTTCTTT	CASSEGTGRDAFF	-	TRBD1	TRBV9	TRBJ1-1
TGTGCCAGCAGTCCCCCCTCCGGACAGGGCGAAAAACTGTTTTTT	CASSPPSGQGEKLFF	-	TRBD1	TRBV28	TRBJ1-4
TGTGCCAGCAGCAAAGTGCGGGGGCGAACCTATGGCTACACCTTC	CASSKVRGRTYGYTF	-	-	TRBV21-1	TRBJ1-2
TGTGCCAGCAGTAGACTTCAGGGTTCCCAGCCCCAGCATTTT	CASSRLQGSQPQHF	few	-	TRBV28	TRBJ1-5
TGTGCCAGCAGCCCAAAGGCCGGGACAGGGATTTACGAGCAGTACTTC	CASSPKAGTGIYEQYF	-	TRBD1	TRBV7-8	TRBJ2-7
TGTGCCAGCAGCCCACCCTTAGCGGGGGTCACAGATACGCAGTATTTT	CASSPPLAGVTDTQYF	-	TRBD2	TRBV5-4	TRBJ2-3
TGTGCCAGCAGCTACGACGGACAGGGCAGGGTCGGGGAGCTGTTTTTT	CASSYDGQGRVGELFF	-	TRBD1	TRBV6-5	TRBJ2-2
TGTGCCAGCAGTGAAGACCTAGCGGGGGGCCCGAAACGCTACGAGCAGTACTTC	CASSEDLAGGPKRYEQYF	-	TRBD2	TRBV2	TRBJ2-7
TGTGCCACCAGCAGAAGGGACTCCTACGAGCAGTACTTC	CATSRRDSYEQYF	-	-	TRBV15	TRBJ2-7
TGTGCCAGCAGTTTTATAGACTACGAGCAGTACTTC	CASSFIDYEQYF	few	-	TRBV28	TRBJ2-7
TGTGCCAGCAGTGAAGTCGGGACAGGAGACACTGAAGCTTTCTTT	CASSEVGTGDTEAFF	once	TRBD1	TRBV2	TRBJ1-1
TGTGCCAGCAGCTTAGAGGACAGGTTTAAGTCCGGCACCGGGGAGCTGTTTTTT	CASSLEDRFKSGTGELFF	-	TRBD1	TRBV7-6	TRBJ2-2
TGTGCCAGCAGCGGCCAGAGCTCTGGAAACACCATATATTTT	CASSGQSSGNTIYF	-	-	TRBV9	TRBJ1-3
TGTGCCAGCAGCCTCGAGGCAGCGGGAGGTGCGACAGATACGCAGTATTTT	CASSLEAAGGATDTQYF	once	TRBD2	TRBV9	TRBJ2-3
TGCGCCAGCAGCCAAGACGAGGGGGCGGACACTGAAGCTTTCTTT	CASSQDEGADTEAFF	-	TRBD1	TRBV4-3	TRBJ1-1
TGTGCCAGCAAACCTAACGGGGGAACCGGGGAGCTGTTTTTT	CASKPNGGTGELFF	-	-	TRBV6-5	TRBJ2-2
TGTGCCAGCAGCCCGCCAATGGCAGGAAGGGATGAGCAGTTCTTC	CASSPPMAGRDEQFF	-	-	TRBV13	TRBJ2-1
TGTGCCAGCAGCACGCCGGGGACAGTTTTCGGCGAGCAGTACTTC	CASSTPGTVFGEQYF	-	TRBD1	TRBV13	TRBJ2-7
TGTGCCAGCAGCCCGCCGACGGGCTCGTACGAGCAGTACTTC	CASSPPTGSYEQYF	-	-	TRBV7-9	TRBJ2-7
TGTGCCAGCAGCGTAGGTCCGAGCAATCAGCCCCAGCATTTT	CASSVGPSNQPQHF	once	-	TRBV9	TRBJ1-5
TGTGCCAGCAGTGCTTCCTTCACAGGGGGCACTGAAGCTTTCTTT	CASSASFTGGTEAFF	-	TRBD1	TRBV6-5	TRBJ1-1